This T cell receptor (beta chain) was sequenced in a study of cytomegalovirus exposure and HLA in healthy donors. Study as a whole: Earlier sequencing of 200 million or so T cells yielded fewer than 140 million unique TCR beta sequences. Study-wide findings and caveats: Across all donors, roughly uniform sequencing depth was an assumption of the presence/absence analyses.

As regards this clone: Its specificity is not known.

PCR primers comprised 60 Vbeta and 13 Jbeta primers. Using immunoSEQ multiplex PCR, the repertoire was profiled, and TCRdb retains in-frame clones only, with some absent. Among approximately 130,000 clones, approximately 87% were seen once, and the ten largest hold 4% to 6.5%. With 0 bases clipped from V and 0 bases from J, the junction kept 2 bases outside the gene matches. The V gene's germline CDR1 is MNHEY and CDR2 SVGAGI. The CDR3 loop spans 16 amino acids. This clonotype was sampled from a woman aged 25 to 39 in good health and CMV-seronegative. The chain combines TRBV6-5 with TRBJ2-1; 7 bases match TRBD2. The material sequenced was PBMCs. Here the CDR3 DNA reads TGTGCCAGCAGTTACTCGAGCGGGAACTCCTACAATGAGCAGTTCTTC. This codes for CASSYSSGNSYNEQFF.